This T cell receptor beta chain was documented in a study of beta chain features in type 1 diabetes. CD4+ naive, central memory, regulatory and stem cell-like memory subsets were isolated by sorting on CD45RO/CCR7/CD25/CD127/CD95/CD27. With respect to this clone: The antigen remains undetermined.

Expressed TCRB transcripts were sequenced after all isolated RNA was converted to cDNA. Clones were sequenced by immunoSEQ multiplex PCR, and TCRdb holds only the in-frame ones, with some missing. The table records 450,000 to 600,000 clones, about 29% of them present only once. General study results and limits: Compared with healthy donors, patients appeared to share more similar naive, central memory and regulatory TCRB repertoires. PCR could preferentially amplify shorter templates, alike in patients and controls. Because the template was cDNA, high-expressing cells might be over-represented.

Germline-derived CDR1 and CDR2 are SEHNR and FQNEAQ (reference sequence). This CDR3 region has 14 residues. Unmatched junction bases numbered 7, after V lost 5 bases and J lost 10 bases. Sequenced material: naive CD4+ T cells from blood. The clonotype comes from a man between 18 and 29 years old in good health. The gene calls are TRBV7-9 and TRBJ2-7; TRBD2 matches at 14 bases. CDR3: CASSLGTSGRVQYF. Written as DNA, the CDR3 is TGTGCCAGCAGCCTAGGGACTAGCGGGAGAGTTCAGTACTTC.